The present T cell receptor beta chain was sequenced within a study of cytomegalovirus exposure and HLA in healthy donors. The PCR used 60 Vbeta and 13 Jbeta primers. Clones were read by immunoSEQ multiplex PCR, and TCRdb kept only the in-frame ones, dropping some. The sample lists 110,000 or so clones, 8.5% to 9% seen once, with 5% to 6.5% in the top ten. The CDR3 has 15 residues. The trim removed 3 bases at V and 6 bases at J, leaving 6 bases unmatched. The germline CDR1 and CDR2 sequences are KGHSH and LQKENI. The chain combines TRBV18 with TRBJ2-1; 9 bases agree with TRBD1. Input material: PBMCs. The TCR comes from a woman in her thirties or forties in good health and CMV-seropositive. The CDR3 sequence: CASSPGQGRGNEQFF. The CDR3 DNA follows: TGTGCCAGCTCACCGGGACAGGGACGAGGCAATGAGCAGTTCTTC.